These T cell receptor beta chains were read from a single sample in a study of T cells after yellow fever vaccination. TCRdb itself ran the 5' RACE reads through MiXCR, one entry per CDR3 protein. Altogether under 300,000 distinct CDR3 sequences are present, 6.9% being singletons, with the ten largest covering around 0.9%. The specimen was CD4+ T cells sorted from PBMCs, collected 15 days after the yellow fever booster vaccination. These receptors originate from a man aged 25 to 40 who received the YFV17D yellow fever vaccine. Both conserved end residues are part of each CDR3. Each record gives: clone size, V gene, D gene, J gene, CDR3 DNA, CDR3 protein. D genes are given only for firm matches. Only part of the rows carry a size: once, few, many, or a class if the clone is expanded.

.,TRBV7-2,TRBD1,TRBJ1-5,TGTGCCAGCAGCTTAGCTCCGACAGGGGGCTCGGGTCAGCCCCAGCATTTT,CASSLAPTGGSGQPQHF
few,TRBV11-2,.,TRBJ1-1,TGTGCCAGCAGCCTTAGGACCGCTTTGAACACTGAAGCTTTCTTT,CASSLRTALNTEAFF
many,TRBV7-2,.,TRBJ2-7,TGTGCCAGCAGCTTAGGGGCGGGATCCTACGAGCAGTACTTC,CASSLGAGSYEQYF
few,TRBV5-1,TRBD1,TRBJ2-7,TGCGCCAGCAGCTTGGGATTGGACAGGGACTACGAGCAGTACTTC,CASSLGLDRDYEQYF
many,TRBV7-2,.,TRBJ2-5,TGTGCCCAGAGGGAACGGAGGGAGACCCAGTACTTC,CAQRERRETQYF
many,TRBV20-1,.,TRBJ1-6,TGCAGTGCTACTGTCCCGGATGGAGGGCATAATTCACCCCTCCACTTT,CSATVPDGGHNSPLHF
.,TRBV14,.,TRBJ1-2,TGTGCCAGCAGCGCGGGGTTAACCAGCTATGGCTACACCTTC,CASSAGLTSYGYTF
many,TRBV18,TRBD2,TRBJ2-3,TGTGCCAGCTCACCGAATAGCGGGAGGACGGGAGATACGCAGTATTTT,CASSPNSGRTGDTQYF
.,TRBV2,.,TRBJ1-4,TGTGCCAGCAGTGATAGGGGCGGTGAAAAACTGTTTTTT,CASSDRGGEKLFF
.,TRBV11-1,TRBD1,TRBJ2-7,TGTGCCAGCAGCTTCCCAGACAGGGCCTACGAGCAGTACTTC,CASSFPDRAYEQYF